These 18 T cell receptor beta chains were sequenced from one sample in a study of identical twins. TCRdb re-derived calls from the 5' RACE reads in MiXCR, one entry per CDR3 protein. The data hold some 270,000 distinct CDR3 sequences, with approximately 8.3% observed a single time. A further study also used this sample, focusing on yellow fever vaccine responses in identical twins.

Material for sequencing was CD8+ T cells sorted from blood. The receptors shown here come from a woman under 30 in good health.

This clonotype appeared a few times. The chain recombines TRBV9 with TRBJ1-1; the D gene is possibly TRBD1 (5 bases). Trimming removed 0 bases from V and 6 bases from J, with 21 bases in between. Germline V lookup: CDR1 SGDLS, CDR2 YYNGEE. The CDR3 loop spans 17 amino acids. The CDR3 reads CASSVDWRLREIAEAFF. CDR3 in DNA: TGTGCCAGCAGCGTAGACTGGCGGCTCAGGGAGATCGCTGAAGCTTTCTTT. Full variable domain (rest looked up from reference TRBV9 and TRBJ1-1): DSGVTQTPKHLITATGQRVTLRCSPRSGDLSVYWYQQSLDQGLQFLIQYYNGEERAKGNILERFSAQQFPDLHSELNLSSLELGDSALYFCASSVDWRLREIAEAFFGQGTRLTVV.

This clonotype has more than one count but fewer than ten. The CDR3 region is CSVEDPRRERETQYF. Here the CDR3 DNA reads TGCAGCGTTGAAGATCCCCGCAGGGAGCGAGAGACCCAGTACTTC. The chain carries TRBV29-1 and TRBJ2-5, with D perhaps assigned TRBD1 or TRBD2 (5 bases each). The CDR3 is 15 residues long. Germline-derived CDR1 and CDR2 are SQVTM and ANQGSEA. The V end was cut by 0 bases, the J end by 4 bases, with 15 bases between.

CDR3 coding DNA: TGTGCCAGCAGCCTAGCGGGAGAGGTCACCGGGGAGCTGTTTTTT. Translation: CASSLAGEVTGELFF. This chain uses TRBV6-1 with TRBJ2-2; TRBD2 matches at 10 bases. Germline CDR1 is MNHNS and CDR2 is SASEGT. Trimming removed 6 bases from V and 4 bases from J; junction bases left unmatched: 5. The CDR3 contains 15 residues.

This clonotype was found many times. The gene calls are TRBV12-3 or TRBV12-4 and TRBJ2-1; maybe TRBD1 (6 bases). The CDR3 runs 13 residues. The V gene lost 7 bases and the J gene lost 0 bases, with 7 bases spanning the gap. The CDR3 DNA reads TGTGCCAGCACGGACAGCTCCTACAATGAGCAGTTCTTC. Translating it yields CASTDSSYNEQFF.

The chain uses TRBV9 and TRBJ2-7; D is unresolved. This CDR3 contains 14 residues. V was cut by 2 bases and J by 4 bases, with 13 bases left in between. Germline CDR1 reads SGDLS; CDR2 reads YYNGEE. The CDR3 here is CASSVDGSLYEQYF. The CDR3 bases are TGTGCCAGCAGCGTCGACGGAAGCCTTTACGAGCAGTACTTC.

V is TRBV7-8 and J is TRBJ2-3; TRBD1 matches 9 bases. The CDR3 covers 16 residues. The trim removed 0 bases at V and 6 bases at J, leaving 7 bases unmatched. Germline V gene lookup returns CDR1 SGHVS and CDR2 FQNEAQ. As DNA, the CDR3 is TGTGCCAGCAGCTTAGCGTCTAACAGGGGGCAGGATACGCAGTATTTT. Its protein product is CASSLASNRGQDTQYF.

The V gene is TRBV6-1, the J gene TRBJ2-1, with 8 bases aligning to TRBD1. V lost 5 bases to trimming and J lost 4 bases; unmatched junction nucleotides: 7. Germline CDR1 MNHNS, CDR2 SASEGT. The CDR3 covers 15 residues. The CDR3 nucleotides are TGTGCCAGCAGTACATACCAGGGGGCTTACAATGAGCAGTTCTTC. Its protein is CASSTYQGAYNEQFF.

This clonotype showed up just a few times. This sequence joins TRBV9 and TRBJ2-1; D unresolved. The CDR3 runs 11 residues. V was clipped by 1 base and J by 9 bases, with 5 bases between them. Per germline, CDR1 SGDLS and CDR2 YYNGEE. The CDR3: CASSVSTEQFF. CDR3 coding DNA: TGTGCCAGCAGCGTATCTACTGAGCAGTTCTTC.

This clonotype was seen a handful of times. The V call is TRBV27, the J call TRBJ2-7, with D possibly being TRBD2 (5 bases). The CDR3 extends over 11 amino acids. The V gene's germline CDR1 is MNHEY and CDR2 SMNVEV (reference sequence). Trimming took 8 bases from V and 7 from J, leaving 12 bases between them. The CDR3, as DNA: TGTGCCAGCGTCTCAGGAGGTGAGCAGTACTTC. Translated, it gives CASVSGGEQYF.

This clonotype was seen at least ten times. The chain links TRBV27 to TRBJ2-7, with D uncertain. V was clipped by 5 bases and J by 7 bases, with 15 bases between them. This CDR3 has 13 residues. From germline, CDR1 is MNHEY and CDR2 SMNVEV (reference sequence). Here the CDR3 reads CASSLGPNWEQYF. The CDR3 region has the DNA TGTGCCAGCAGTCTCGGACCCAACTGGGAGCAGTACTTC.

The rearrangement uses TRBV11-3 and TRBJ2-3; 7 bases fit TRBD2. V shed 7 bases and J 7 bases; nucleotides not matched to a gene: 5. The CDR3 runs to 12 residues. The V gene's germline CDR1 is SGHNT and CDR2 YENEEA. This CDR3 reads CASKSGIYTQYF. CDR3 in DNA: TGTGCCAGCAAAAGCGGGATTTATACGCAGTATTTT.

This clonotype came up a few times. This chain uses TRBV20-1 with TRBJ2-1, with unresolved D. The CDR3 is 11 amino acids. Germline V CDR1 and CDR2: DFQATT, SNEGSKA (reference sequence). Trimming cost V 1 base and J 8 bases, with 6 bases left between them. Here the CDR3 DNA reads TGCAGTGCTAGAGTAGGCTATGAGCAGTTCTTC. It yields the protein CSARVGYEQFF.

The rearrangement links TRBV6-2 or TRBV6-3 to TRBJ2-1; TRBD1 might be the D (7 bases). V was trimmed by 5 bases and J by 7 bases, leaving 27 bases between them. The CDR3 runs to 18 residues. Looked up from germline, CDR1 is MNHEY and CDR2 is SVGEGT. The CDR3, as DNA: TGTGCCAGCAGTCACTACCCTTCCGGCCCCCCAGGGGGGAATGAGCAGTTCTTC. Translation: CASSHYPSGPPGGNEQFF.

This chain links TRBV11-2 with TRBJ2-7; the match to TRBD1 covers 7 bases. Germline CDR1 and CDR2: SGHAT and FQNNGV. The CDR3 has 15 residues. V lost 3 bases to trimming and J lost 0 bases; unmatched junction nucleotides: 5. In nucleotides, the CDR3 is TGTGCCAGCAGCTTTCGACAGGGCTTCTCCTACGAGCAGTACTTC. It specifies CASSFRQGFSYEQYF. The full variable domain, completed using reference TRBV11-2 and TRBJ2-7, is EAGVAQSPRYKIIEKRQSVAFWCNPISGHATLYWYQQILGQGPKLLIQFQNNGVVDDSQLPKDRFSAERLKGVDSTLKIQPAKLEDSAVYLCASSFRQGFSYEQYFGPGTRLTVT.

This clonotype was observed a few times. CDR3 region: CASSLGGRDWDTQYF. CDR3 sequence (DNA): TGTGCCAGCAGCTTAGGCGGGAGGGATTGGGATACGCAGTATTTT. The gene calls are TRBV11-2 and TRBJ2-3; TRBD2 matches at 9 bases. Germline V gives CDR1 SGHAT, CDR2 FQNNGV. CDR3 length: 15 residues. V lost 1 base and J lost 6; bases outside the gene matches: 5.

This clonotype came up many times. This chain uses TRBV29-1 with TRBJ1-1, with D maybe TRBD1 (5 bases). The CDR3 contains 15 residues. The V gene's germline CDR1 is SQVTM and CDR2 ANQGSEA. Trimming stripped 0 bases from V and 4 bases from J, with 15 bases between. Written as DNA, the CDR3 is TGCAGCGTTGAAGATCGGGGCCAGGGTAGCACTGAAGCTTTCTTT. It translates to CSVEDRGQGSTEAFF. Full variable domain (remainder filled in from reference TRBV29-1 and TRBJ1-1): SAVISQKPSRDICQRGTSLTIQCQVDSQVTMMFWYRQQPGQSLTLIATANQGSEATYESGFVIDKFPISRPNLTFSTLTVSNMSPEDSSIYLCSVEDRGQGSTEAFFGQGTRLTVV.

A few counts support this clonotype. V and J are TRBV27 and TRBJ2-1, with 7 nucleotides matching TRBD1. The CDR3 is made up of 14 amino acids. J lost 5 bases, V lost 2 bases, and 3 bases had no gene match. Germline V gene sequence: CDR1 MNHEY, CDR2 SMNVEV (reference sequence). The chain's CDR3 is CASSLGQANNEQFF. DNA for the CDR3: TGTGCCAGCAGTTTAGGACAGGCGAACAATGAGCAGTTCTTC.

This clonotype has ten or more counts. This chain uses TRBV27 with TRBJ1-1; 10 bases agree with TRBD1. V was clipped by 5 bases and J by 5 bases; unmatched bases: 8. Germline assignment: CDR1 MNHEY and CDR2 SMNVEV (reference sequence). This CDR3 spans 15 amino acids. The CDR3 reads CASSAWTGGVTEAFF. The CDR3 coding sequence is TGTGCCAGCAGTGCTTGGACAGGGGGGGTGACTGAAGCTTTCTTT.